The sequence of this TCR beta chain was determined in a study of identical twins. Looked up from germline, CDR1 is SGHAT and CDR2 is FQNNGV. The CDR3 has 18 residues. Trimming left V 1 base short and J 2 bases short, with 19 bases between. MiXCR, applied by TCRdb to the 5' RACE reads, yields one record per CDR3 protein. The sample lists 450,000 or so distinct CDR3 sequences; more than 20% were seen once. This sample was also put to use in a study of T cells expressing NK-cell markers. That paper states: Investigators obtained TCR beta repertoires from sorted CD3+CD56+NKG2C+, CD3+CD56+NKG2C- and CD3+CD56-NKG2C+ T cells. The sequencing cohort of eight donors included seven HCMV-seropositive individuals and one seronegative individual. The study found dominant NKG2C+ clonotypes at about 1.0-7.5% of CD8+ T cells in 5 or 6 donors.

The rearrangement joins TRBV11-2 to TRBJ2-3, with D hard to call. This clonotype was obtained from a woman between 18 and 29 years old in good health. Sequencing was done on a sample of CD4+ T cells sorted from blood. CDR3 coding DNA: TGTGCCAGCAGCTTAGGGATACGTACCGCAAAGACCACAGATACGCAGTATTTT. Encoded protein: CASSLGIRTAKTTDTQYF. Drawing the rest from reference TRBV11-2 and TRBJ2-3, the complete variable domain is EAGVAQSPRYKIIEKRQSVAFWCNPISGHATLYWYQQILGQGPKLLIQFQNNGVVDDSQLPKDRFSAERLKGVDSTLKIQPAKLEDSAVYLCASSLGIRTAKTTDTQYFGPGTRLTVL.